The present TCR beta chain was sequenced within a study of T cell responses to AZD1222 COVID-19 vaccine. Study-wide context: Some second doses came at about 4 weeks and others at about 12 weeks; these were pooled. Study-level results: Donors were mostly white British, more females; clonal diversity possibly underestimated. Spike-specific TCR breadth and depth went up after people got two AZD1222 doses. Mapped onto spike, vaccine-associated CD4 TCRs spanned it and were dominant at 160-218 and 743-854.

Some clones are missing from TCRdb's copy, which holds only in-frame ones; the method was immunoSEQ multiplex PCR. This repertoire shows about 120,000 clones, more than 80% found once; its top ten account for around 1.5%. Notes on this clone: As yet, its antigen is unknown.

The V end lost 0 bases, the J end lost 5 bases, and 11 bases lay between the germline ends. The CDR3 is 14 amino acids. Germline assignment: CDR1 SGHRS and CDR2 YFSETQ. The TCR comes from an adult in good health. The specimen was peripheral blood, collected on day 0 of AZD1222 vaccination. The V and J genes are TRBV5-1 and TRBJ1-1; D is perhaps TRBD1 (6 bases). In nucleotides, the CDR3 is TGCGCCAGCAGCTTGGAGAACAGGGAGACTGAAGCTTTCTTT. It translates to CASSLENRETEAFF.